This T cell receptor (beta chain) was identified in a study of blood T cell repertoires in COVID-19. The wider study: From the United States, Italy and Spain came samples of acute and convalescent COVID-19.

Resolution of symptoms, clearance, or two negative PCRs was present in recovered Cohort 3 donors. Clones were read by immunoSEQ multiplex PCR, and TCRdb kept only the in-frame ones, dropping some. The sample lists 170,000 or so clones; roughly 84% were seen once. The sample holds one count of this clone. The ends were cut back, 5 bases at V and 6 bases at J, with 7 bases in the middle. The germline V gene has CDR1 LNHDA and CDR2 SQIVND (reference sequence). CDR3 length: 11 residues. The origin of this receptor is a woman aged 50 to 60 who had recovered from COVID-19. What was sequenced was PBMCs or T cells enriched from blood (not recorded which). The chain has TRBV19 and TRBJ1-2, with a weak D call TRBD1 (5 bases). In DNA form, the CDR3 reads TGTGCCAGTAGTTCGGGGGATGGCTACACCTTC. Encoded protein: CASSSGDGYTF.